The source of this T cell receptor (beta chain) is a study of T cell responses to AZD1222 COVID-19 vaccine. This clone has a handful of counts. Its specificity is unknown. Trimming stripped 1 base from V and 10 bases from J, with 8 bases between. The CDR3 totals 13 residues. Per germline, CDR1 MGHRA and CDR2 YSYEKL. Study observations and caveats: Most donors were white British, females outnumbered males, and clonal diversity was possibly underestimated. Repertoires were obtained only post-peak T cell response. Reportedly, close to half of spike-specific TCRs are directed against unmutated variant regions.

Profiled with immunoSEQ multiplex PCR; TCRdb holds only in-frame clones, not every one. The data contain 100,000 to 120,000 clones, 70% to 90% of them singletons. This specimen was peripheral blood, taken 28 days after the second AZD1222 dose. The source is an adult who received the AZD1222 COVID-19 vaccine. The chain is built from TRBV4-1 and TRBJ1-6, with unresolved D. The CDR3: CASSQVEASPLHF. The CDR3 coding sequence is TGCGCCAGCAGCCAAGTCGAGGCCTCACCCCTCCACTTT.